Each of the 24 T cell receptor beta chains below was sequenced from the same sample in a study of CD8+ T cells in alopecia areata. Reverse transcribed after extraction, RNA yielded cDNA as the sequencing template. Some clones are missing from TCRdb's copy, which holds only in-frame ones; the method was immunoSEQ multiplex PCR. The profile covers 93,000 or so clones, with 80% to 90% appearing a single time and 11% taken by the ten largest. Treatment given: oral pan-JAK inhibitor, 5-10 mg twice daily. The sequencing here drew on CD8+ T cells sorted from blood, taken at week 34, from a patient treated with tofacitinib. The receptors shown here come from a human donor with alopecia areata.

The chain combines TRBV7-9 with TRBJ2-3; 8 nucleotides align to TRBD1. This CDR3 comprises 15 residues. V lost 5 bases, J lost 5 bases, and 9 bases stayed unmatched. CDR1 and CDR2 from the germline V gene are SEHNR and FQNEAQ (reference sequence). The CDR3 here is CASSGTGKDLDTQYF. The CDR3 coding sequence is TGTGCCAGCAGCGGGACAGGAAAAGACCTAGATACGCAGTATTTT.

This clone was seen a single time. V is TRBV4-1 and J is TRBJ2-1, with D unclear. Germline V gene lookup returns CDR1 MGHRA and CDR2 YSYEKL. V lost 1 base and J 4 bases, leaving 11 bases between the germline ends. This CDR3 is 15 amino acids long. CDR3: CASSQVWLGYNEQFF. Written as DNA, the CDR3 is TGCGCCAGCAGCCAAGTGTGGTTAGGGTACAATGAGCAGTTCTTC.

V gene TRBV7-3 combines with J gene TRBJ1-1; a possible D gene is TRBD1 (6 bases). Germline CDR1 reads SGHTA; CDR2 reads FQGTGA. There are 15 residues in the CDR3. V lost 5 bases and J 0 bases, leaving 13 bases between the germline ends. The CDR3 bases are TGTGCCAGCAGCACCCGGGACATTTTGAACACTGAAGCTTTCTTT. Its protein is CASSTRDILNTEAFF. The entire variable domain, with the rest obtained from reference TRBV7-3 and TRBJ1-1, is as follows: GAGVSQTPSNKVTEKGKYVELRCDPISGHTALYWYRQSLGQGPEFLIYFQGTGAADDSGLPNDRFFAVRPEGSVSTLKIQRTERGDSAVYLCASSTRDILNTEAFFGQGTRLTVV.

The J gene is TRBJ1-4, the V gene TRBV7-3, with D tentatively TRBD1 (5 bases). The CDR3 has 15 residues. Trimming removed 0 bases at V and 5 bases at J, with 10 bases between. The V gene's germline CDR1 is SGHTA and CDR2 FQGTGA. The DNA of the CDR3 is TGTGCCAGCAGCTTAACCGGGGGTGGAAATGAAAAACTGTTTTTT. Amino acids: CASSLTGGGNEKLFF.

This rearrangement joins TRBV11-2 to TRBJ2-7; D remains ambiguous. The V and J ends lost 4 bases and 7 bases respectively, with 14 bases between them. Germline V gene data show CDR1 as SGHAT and CDR2 as FQNNGV. CDR3 length equals 13 residues. CDR3 region: CASSYAGLEEQYF. The CDR3 coding sequence is TGTGCCAGCAGCTACGCCGGCCTGGAGGAGCAGTACTTC.

The rearrangement uses TRBV4-1 and TRBJ2-7, with D perhaps matching TRBD1 or TRBD2 (5 bases each). Germline values: CDR1 MGHRA, CDR2 YSYEKL. Trimming took 3 bases from V and 3 from J, leaving 15 bases between them. The CDR3 has 15 amino acids. The CDR3: CASSQTGTTSYEQYF. The CDR3 DNA sequence: TGCGCCAGCAGCCAGACCGGGACCACAAGCTACGAGCAGTACTTC.

This chain joins TRBV4-2 and TRBJ2-7; the match to TRBD2 covers 7 bases. V gave up 5 bases and J gave up 0 bases; unmatched junction bases: 4. The CDR3 has 14 residues. CDR1 is LGHNA and CDR2 is YNFKEQ in the germline V gene. Here the CDR3 reads CASSLGGSSYEQYF. As DNA, the CDR3 is TGTGCCAGCAGCTTGGGGGGGAGCTCCTACGAGCAGTACTTC.

This clone was observed a single time. The chain joins TRBV6-6 to TRBJ2-2, with TRBD1 as a possible D gene (5 bases). Germline V CDR1 and CDR2: MNHNY, SVGAGI (reference sequence). V shed 2 bases and J shed 6 bases, with 7 bases lying between them. This CDR3 has 13 amino acids. The CDR3 bases are TGTGCCAGCAGTTACGGGGCGCCCGGGGAGCTGTTTTTT. Translating gives CASSYGAPGELFF.

This clone has only a few counts. V and J are TRBV5-4 and TRBJ2-6, with D uncertain. The CDR3 totals 12 residues. Per the germline V gene, CDR1 is SGHNT and CDR2 is YYREEE (reference sequence). Trimming removed 3 bases from V and 4 bases from J, with 2 bases in between. The DNA of the CDR3 is TGTGCCAGCAGCTCGGGGGCCAACGTCCTGACTTTC. Amino acids: CASSSGANVLTF.

The DNA for the CDR3 is TGTGCCAGCAGTTTCGGCAGCACAGCTTCCTACGAGCAGTACTTC. Protein product: CASSFGSTASYEQYF. The chain employs TRBV6-5 and TRBJ2-7; D is uncertain. Germline CDR1 and CDR2: MNHEY and SVGAGI. Trimming took off 4 bases at V and 1 base at J, with 14 bases between the two ends. The CDR3 length is 15 residues.

The chain has TRBV7-9 and TRBJ2-7, with D perhaps TRBD1 (6 bases). CDR1 SEHNR and CDR2 FQNEAQ come from the germline V gene (reference sequence). CDR3 length: 13 amino acids. Trimming left V 0 bases short and J 6 bases short, with 9 bases between. CDR3 protein: CASSLAGAGEQYF. In DNA form, the CDR3 reads TGTGCCAGCAGCTTAGCGGGGGCGGGCGAGCAGTACTTC. Supplemented by reference TRBV7-9 and TRBJ2-7, the full variable domain reads DTGVSQNPRHKITKRGQNVTFRCDPISEHNRLYWYRQTLGQGPEFLTYFQNEAQLEKSRLLSDRFSAERPKGSFSTLEIQRTEQGDSAMYLCASSLAGAGEQYFGPGTRLTVT.

The chain couples TRBV5-1 to TRBJ2-5, with TRBD2 matching 12 bases. The J segment lost 2 bases and the V segment lost 2 bases, leaving 1 base of the junction unmatched. Germline CDR1 SGHRS, CDR2 YFSETQ. CDR3 length: 15 residues. The CDR3 sequence: CASSFLAGGQETQYF. CDR3 DNA sequence: TGCGCCAGCAGCTTCCTAGCGGGAGGGCAAGAGACCCAGTACTTC.

For this clone: At one end, the junction sequence differs from germline, possibly due to a read error. The gene calls are TRBV27 and TRBJ2-5; 7 bases fit TRBD2. Germline CDR1 reads MNHEY; CDR2 reads SMNVEV (reference sequence). This CDR3 region has 11 residues. The CDR3 nucleotides are TGTGCCAGCAGTTCAGACGGGAGGTTGAACTTC. Translation: CASSSDGRLNF.

The chain combines TRBV6-5 with TRBJ2-7; D not resolved. The germline V gene encodes CDR1 MNHEY and CDR2 SVGAGI. CDR3 size: 12 residues. Trimming left V 7 bases short and J 3 bases short, with 10 bases between. Here the CDR3 DNA reads TGTGCCAGCACCTCGGGCGTCTACGAGCAGTACTTC. This encodes CASTSGVYEQYF.

The rearrangement uses TRBV15 and TRBJ2-1, with 10 bases matching TRBD2. Germline V lookup: CDR1 LNHNV, CDR2 YYDKDF (reference sequence). The CDR3 has 14 amino acids. V was pared by 4 bases and J by 8 bases, with 5 bases of the junction left unmatched. The CDR3 DNA reads as TGTGCCACCAGCAACAGCGGGAGGGATGATGAGCAGTTCTTC. Translated, it gives CATSNSGRDDEQFF.

The J gene is TRBJ2-3, the V gene TRBV6-5, with D perhaps assigned TRBD1 or TRBD2 (6 bases each). Trimming pared 5 bases from V and 0 bases from J, leaving 12 bases between. This CDR3 contains 15 residues. Germline V CDR1 and CDR2: MNHEY, SVGAGI. CDR3 residues: CASSLRGRSTDTQYF. The CDR3 coding sequence is TGTGCCAGCAGTCTCCGGGGGCGAAGCACAGATACGCAGTATTTT.

The chain combines TRBV25-1 with TRBJ2-3; D gene uncertain. The CDR3 is made up of 17 amino acids. CDR1 is MGHDK and CDR2 is SYGVNS in the germline V gene. V was clipped by 0 bases and J by 1 base, with 14 bases between them. CDR3 DNA sequence: TGTGCCAGCAGTGAATATTCAGGATATGTCGGCACAGATACGCAGTATTTT. Residues: CASSEYSGYVGTDTQYF.

This chain links TRBV30 with TRBJ2-3, with D possibly matching TRBD2 (7 bases). CDR3 length equals 16 residues. With 8 bases removed from V and 0 bases from J, the gap between germline ends came to 21 bases. The germline V gene has CDR1 GTSNPN and CDR2 SVGIG (reference sequence). The chain's CDR3 is CAQDGGASPSTDTQYF. The CDR3 region has the DNA TGTGCCCAGGATGGGGGGGCCTCCCCTAGCACAGATACGCAGTATTTT.

The chain is built from TRBV15 and TRBJ2-3, with 7 nucleotides matching TRBD2. Germline CDR1 is LNHNV and CDR2 is YYDKDF (reference sequence). This CDR3 has 17 amino acids. Trimming cost V 3 bases and J 3 bases; bases outside gene matches: 12. CDR3 DNA: TGTGCCACCAGCAGCACTAAGCTCGGACTAGTAACAGATACGCAGTATTTT. Translation gives CATSSTKLGLVTDTQYF.

V is TRBV29-1 and J is TRBJ2-1; D not certain. This CDR3 is 12 amino acids long. V gave up 2 bases and J gave up 3 bases, with 5 bases separating them. CDR1 SQVTM and CDR2 ANQGSEA come from the germline V gene. The CDR3 DNA follows: TGCAGCGTTGAAACAGACTACAATGAGCAGTTCTTC. It yields the protein CSVETDYNEQFF.

The chain is built from TRBV27 and TRBJ2-3; no reliable D call. Per the germline V gene, CDR1 is MNHEY and CDR2 is SMNVEV (reference sequence). CDR3 length: 13 residues. V was trimmed by 5 bases and J by 1 base, leaving 7 bases between them. This chain's CDR3 is CASSHRRTDTQYF. The CDR3 DNA reads as TGTGCCAGCAGTCACCGGCGCACAGATACGCAGTATTTT.

This clone showed up just once. CDR3 protein: CAGSGDVREQYF. DNA for the CDR3: TGTGCCGGATCAGGGGATGTGAGGGAGCAGTACTTC. The chain carries TRBV5-4 and TRBJ2-7; TRBD1 might be the D (6 bases). Per germline, CDR1 SGHNT and CDR2 YYREEE (reference sequence). V dropped 10 bases and J dropped 7 bases, with 18 bases sitting between them. This CDR3 contains 12 residues.

The genes are TRBV27 and TRBJ1-5; TRBD1 matches at 7 bases. The J segment lost 5 bases and the V segment lost 2 bases, leaving 3 bases of the junction unmatched. The CDR3 runs 14 residues. Germline lookup yields CDR1 MNHEY and CDR2 SMNVEV (reference sequence). CDR3 loop: CASSLPGTDQPQHF. DNA of the CDR3: TGTGCCAGCAGTTTACCGGGGACAGATCAGCCCCAGCATTTT.

The chain uses TRBV14 and TRBJ2-7, with no clear D. The CDR3 is made up of 11 amino acids. V was trimmed by 5 bases and J by 2 bases, leaving 4 bases between them. Germline values: CDR1 SGHDN, CDR2 FVKESK. The CDR3 nucleotides are TGTGCCAGCAGCACGACCTACGAGCAGTACTTC. It is translated as CASSTTYEQYF.